A selection of T cell receptor beta chains follows, all from one sample in a study of blood T cell repertoires in COVID-19. Profiled with immunoSEQ multiplex PCR; TCRdb holds only in-frame clones, not every one. The data show a few hundred thousand clones, nearly 90% seen once. Sequenced sample: PBMCs or T cells enriched from blood (not recorded which). The receptors originated from a woman aged 25 to 39 who had recovered from COVID-19. Both conserved end residues are part of each CDR3. D genes are given only for firm matches. Clone sizes are given selectively: once, few, many, or a class where the clone is expanded.

J gene	clone size	V gene	D gene	CDR3 protein	CDR3 DNA
TRBJ2-3	NA	TRBV5-8	TRBD2	CASSPGLGKDTQYF	TGTGCCAGCAGCCCGGGACTAGGGAAAGATACGCAGTATTTT
TRBJ1-1	NA	TRBV6-2/TRBV6-3	TRBD1	CASSPRGWPEAFF	TGTGCCAGCAGCCCCAGGGGGTGGCCTGAAGCTTTCTTT
TRBJ2-3	NA	TRBV19	NA	CASSIGRDTQYF	TGTGCCAGTAGTATAGGGCGGGATACGCAGTATTTT
TRBJ2-4	NA	TRBV3-1/TRBV3-2	NA	CASSQDVGKNIQYF	TGTGCCAGCAGCCAAGATGTCGGGAAAAACATTCAGTACTTC
TRBJ1-5	NA	TRBV6-1	TRBD1	CASSGGQGYINQPQHF	TGTGCCAGCAGTGGCGGACAGGGGTACATCAATCAGCCCCAGCATTTT
TRBJ1-2	few	TRBV3-1/TRBV3-2	NA	CASSHRMDSYGYTF	TGTGCCAGCAGCCATAGAATGGACAGCTATGGCTACACCTTC
TRBJ1-5	NA	TRBV6-2/TRBV6-3	NA	CASTPRGRNQPQHF	TGTGCCAGCACCCCGCGGGGTCGCAATCAGCCCCAGCATTTT
TRBJ2-1	NA	TRBV30	TRBD2	CAWRYGTRVGNEQFF	TGTGCCTGGAGGTATGGGACTAGGGTCGGCAATGAGCAGTTCTTC
TRBJ1-1	few	TRBV5-1	NA	CASSLTGEKGSEAFF	TGCGCCAGCAGCCTGACGGGGGAAAAGGGTTCTGAAGCTTTCTTT
TRBJ1-5	NA	TRBV5-8	NA	CASSEETVIGQPQHF	TGTGCCAGCAGCGAAGAGACAGTAATAGGGCAGCCCCAGCATTTT
TRBJ1-2	NA	TRBV5-1	NA	CASSLDGGAGGPGYGYTF	TGCGCCAGCAGCTTGGATGGTGGAGCGGGGGGCCCTGGGTATGGCTACACCTTC